This T cell receptor beta chain was sequenced for a study of T cells in Graves' hyperthyroidism and ophthalmopathy. Study-level points and caveats: Most thyroid clonotypes with frequency above 0.001 were detected in blood.

What was amplified from RNA transcripts were TCR beta CDR3 regions. During a first-round RT-PCR of the TCR CDR3, the HTBI primer set was used. TCRdb re-analysed the multiplex PCR reads in MiXCR, keeping a single row per CDR3 protein. The repertoire has around 200,000 distinct CDR3 sequences, approximately 17% of them found once; the top ten carry 25% to 30%. This CDR3 is built from 17 residues. CDR1 is MNHNS and CDR2 is SASEGT in the germline V gene. The ends lost 5 bases at V and 6 bases at J; junction bases unmatched: 16. In this sample, this clonotype turned up many times. Its specificity is not known.

The chain is built from TRBV6-1 and TRBJ1-2; 9 nucleotides line up with TRBD1. Sequenced: blood. The receptor was isolated from a woman in her forties or fifties with Graves' hyperthyroidism. The CDR3: CASSYETFGTGRDGYTF. The CDR3 nucleotides are TGTGCCAGCAGTTACGAGACGTTCGGGACAGGGCGGGATGGCTACACCTTC.